The TCR beta chain described here comes from a study of blood T cell repertoires in COVID-19. Germline loops: CDR1 ENHRY, CDR2 SYGVKD. The CDR3 spans 14 residues. V dropped 3 bases and J dropped 1 base, with 6 bases sitting between them. In the original analysis: The authors estimated nucleated cell counts from reference gene primer amplification. The repertoire was sequenced with immunoSEQ multiplex PCR; TCRdb's copy has only in-frame clones and lacks some. V and J calls and clone size come straight from that table; D and trimming were deduced from the DNA. The sample records a few hundred thousand clones, 80% to 90% being singletons.

This sequence joins TRBV10-3 and TRBJ2-2, with no clear D. What was sequenced was PBMCs or T cells enriched from blood (not recorded which). This receptor was taken from a man aged 18 to 29 who had recovered from COVID-19. CDR3 coding DNA: TGTGCCATCAGTGACCACGGGAACACCGGGGAGCTGTTTTTT. Translating it yields CAISDHGNTGELFF.